This is a list of T cell receptor beta chains from one sample in a study of blood T cell repertoires in COVID-19. Repertoires were generated with immunoSEQ multiplex PCR, while TCRdb's copy carries only in-frame clones and drops some. The table has 95,000 to 110,000 clones, 70% to 90% seen once. The material sequenced was peripheral blood. These receptors were obtained from a human donor in a cohort sampled during active COVID-19. CDR3s include the opening cysteine and the closing phenylalanine or tryptophan. A D gene is named only where the DNA matches it firmly.

TRBV5-8	NA	TRBJ1-5	TGTGCCAGCAGCTTGGTCCCTAATAGCAATCAGCCCCAGCATTTT	CASSLVPNSNQPQHF
TRBV6-2/TRBV6-3	NA	TRBJ2-1	TGTGCCAGCAGTTACCAGAGCGACTATTACAATGAGCAGTTCTTC	CASSYQSDYYNEQFF
TRBV4-1	NA	TRBJ2-2	TGCGCCAGCAGCCAAGTCCCTACGAACACCGGGGAGCTGTTTTTT	CASSQVPTNTGELFF
TRBV3-1/TRBV3-2	NA	TRBJ1-1	TGTGCCAGCAGCCCGTTAGCTGTGGGAGGGACTGAAGCTTTCTTT	CASSPLAVGGTEAFF
TRBV9	NA	TRBJ2-5	TGTGCCAGCAGCCCTATACCGGGTACGGGGGCCCAGTACTTC	CASSPIPGTGAQYF
TRBV2	NA	TRBJ2-1	TGTGCCAGCAGTCCCCTGAGAGGGAACAATGAGCAGTTCTTC	CASSPLRGNNEQFF
TRBV9	TRBD1	TRBJ2-1	TGTGCCAGCAGCGAGGGACAGGGGTTGTACAATGAGCAGTTCTTC	CASSEGQGLYNEQFF
TRBV10-1	NA	TRBJ2-7	TGCGCCAGCAGTGATACAGGGAGCTCCTACGAGCAGTACTTC	CASSDTGSSYEQYF
TRBV19	TRBD1	TRBJ1-1	TGTGCCAGTAGTCCGCGGACAGGGGGGATTTTCACTGAAGCTTTCTTT	CASSPRTGGIFTEAFF
TRBV7-2	TRBD1	TRBJ1-1	TGTGCCAGCAGACCAAACAGGGGGCAGGGTTTCTTT	CASRPNRGQGFF
TRBV6-1	NA	TRBJ2-1	TGTGCCAGCAGTGAATCTAGCTTAGCTAACTACAATGAGCAGTTCTTC	CASSESSLANYNEQFF
TRBV20-1	NA	TRBJ2-5	TGCAGTGCTAGAGGGCCCGAGACCCAGTACTTC	CSARGPETQYF